A single sample gave rise to the 15 T cell receptor beta chains below, sequenced in a study of shared clonotypes between healthy human individuals. Assay: immunoSEQ multiplex PCR; the TCRdb copy retains only in-frame clones and omits some. The sample lists about 2.4 million clones, 93% occurring once. Material for sequencing was naive CD4+ T cells from PBMCs. As to subset: CD45RA+ positively selected. These TCRs come from a man aged 18 to 29 in good health. Some clones in this sample may be carry-over from other donors' samples.

The gene calls are TRBV4-1 and TRBJ1-4; no clear D gene. CDR3 length equals 14 residues. With 4 bases removed from V and 4 bases from J, the gap between germline ends came to 10 bases. Germline V gene data show CDR1 as MGHRA and CDR2 as YSYEKL. This chain's CDR3 is CASSRLRINEKLFF. CDR3 nucleotide sequence: TGCGCCAGCAGCCGACTACGAATTAATGAAAAACTGTTTTTT.

Written as DNA, the CDR3 is TGTGCCAGCAGTCCACTTTACTCGGGCAGGGCAGATACGCAGTATTTT. Encoded protein: CASSPLYSGRADTQYF. The gene calls are TRBV27 and TRBJ2-3, with D possibly matching TRBD1 (5 bases). V was shortened by 5 bases and J by 4 bases, with 19 bases between the two germline ends. CDR1 and CDR2 from the germline V gene are MNHEY and SMNVEV (reference sequence). The CDR3 sequence is 16 residues long.

V is TRBV6-5 and J is TRBJ2-5, with D possibly being TRBD1 or TRBD2 (5 bases each). The CDR3 runs to 14 residues. Trimming pared 4 bases from V and 5 bases from J, leaving 14 bases between. Looked up from germline, CDR1 is MNHEY and CDR2 is SVGAGI. The CDR3 loop reads CASSSFLEGETQYF. CDR3 DNA sequence: TGTGCCAGCAGTTCTTTTCTAGAGGGGGAGACCCAGTACTTC.

V gene TRBV19 combines with J gene TRBJ2-2, with 15 bases that match TRBD2. The J segment lost 6 bases and the V segment lost 5 bases, leaving 4 bases of the junction unmatched. Germline CDR1 LNHDA, CDR2 SQIVND (reference sequence). This CDR3 has 16 amino acids. The CDR3 reads CASSVGLAGGAGELFF. DNA of the CDR3: TGTGCCAGTAGTGTAGGACTAGCGGGAGGGGCCGGGGAGCTGTTTTTT.

The V gene is TRBV11-2, the J gene TRBJ2-7, with a possible D match to TRBD1 (6 bases). The CDR3 loop spans 13 amino acids. Per germline, CDR1 SGHAT and CDR2 FQNNGV. V was trimmed by 5 bases and J by 2 bases, leaving 10 bases between them. The CDR3 reads CASSQGIAYEQYF. CDR3 coding DNA: TGTGCCAGCAGCCAGGGGATAGCCTACGAGCAGTACTTC. The full variable domain, in which reference TRBV11-2 and TRBJ2-7 provide the parts outside the CDR3, is EAGVAQSPRYKIIEKRQSVAFWCNPISGHATLYWYQQILGQGPKLLIQFQNNGVVDDSQLPKDRFSAERLKGVDSTLKIQPAKLEDSAVYLCASSQGIAYEQYFGPGTRLTVT.

This clone was observed a handful of times. The V call is TRBV7-9, the J call TRBJ1-1; 8 positions agree with TRBD1. The junction had 4 bases not matched to a gene; V was cut back by 7 bases and J by 0 bases. The CDR3 runs to 14 residues. The germline V gene encodes CDR1 SEHNR and CDR2 FQNEAQ (reference sequence). The CDR3 DNA follows: TGTGCCAGCACCTTGACAGGGGTGAACACTGAAGCTTTCTTT. Translating gives CASTLTGVNTEAFF.

V usage is TRBV18 and J usage is TRBJ2-7; D perhaps matches TRBD1 (6 bases). This CDR3 has 14 residues. Germline assignment: CDR1 KGHSH and CDR2 LQKENI. Trimming removed 3 bases at V and 2 bases at J, with 11 bases between. Written as DNA, the CDR3 is TGTGCCAGCTCACCGGGGGCCGAGGCCTACGAGCAGTACTTC. It translates to CASSPGAEAYEQYF. The full variable domain, completed using reference TRBV18 and TRBJ2-7, is NAGVMQNPRHLVRRRGQEARLRCSPMKGHSHVYWYRQLPEEGLKFMVYLQKENIIDESGMPKERFSAEFPKEGPSILRIQQVVRGDSAAYFCASSPGAEAYEQYFGPGTRLTVT.

This chain connects TRBV19 to TRBJ1-2; 8 bases align to TRBD1. With 2 bases clipped from V and 2 bases from J, the junction kept 7 bases outside the gene matches. The length of the CDR3 is 16 residues. Germline loops: CDR1 LNHDA, CDR2 SQIVND (reference sequence). The CDR3 is CASSISGRQGNYGYTF. The CDR3 DNA is TGTGCCAGTAGTATAAGTGGGAGACAGGGGAACTATGGCTACACCTTC.

The V gene is TRBV2, the J gene TRBJ2-1; the match to TRBD2 covers 10 bases. V lost 8 bases and J lost 5; bases outside the gene matches: 9. Germline-derived CDR1 and CDR2 are SNHLY and FYNNEI. The CDR3 length is 15 residues. The CDR3 sequence: CASGLAGVRDNEQFF. CDR3 nucleotide sequence: TGTGCCAGCGGGCTAGCGGGAGTAAGGGACAATGAGCAGTTCTTC. The full variable domain, its missing parts supplied by reference TRBV2 and TRBJ2-1, is EPEVTQTPSHQVTQMGQEVILRCVPISNHLYFYWYRQILGQKVEFLVSFYNNEISEKSEIFDDQFSVERPDGSNFTLKIRSTKLEDSAMYFCASGLAGVRDNEQFFGPGTRLTVL.

The chain recombines TRBV30 with TRBJ1-2; D ambiguous. The V and J ends lost 0 bases and 0 bases respectively, with 20 bases between them. The CDR3 spans 18 residues. The germline gives CDR1 GTSNPN, CDR2 SVGIG (reference sequence). The CDR3 reads CAWSVLSGRASANYGYTF. The CDR3 DNA is TGTGCCTGGAGTGTACTTTCTGGGAGGGCTTCAGCTAACTATGGCTACACCTTC.

The CDR3 DNA follows: TGCGCCAGCAGCCCACTGCGGTTCAATGAGCAGTTCTTC. This sequence encodes CASSPLRFNEQFF. The genes are TRBV4-3 and TRBJ2-1; D call uncertain. The CDR3 is made up of 13 amino acids. Germline assignment: CDR1 LGHNA and CDR2 YSLEER. Trimming left V 4 bases short and J 6 bases short, with 10 bases between.

The chain recombines TRBV6-6 with TRBJ2-7; TRBD2 might be the D (6 bases). The CDR3 covers 12 residues. Trimming cost V 9 bases and J 2 bases, with 11 bases left between them. Germline-derived CDR1 and CDR2 are MNHNY and SVGAGI (reference sequence). Written as DNA, the CDR3 is TGTGCCAGTAGCGGAACCGCCTACGAGCAGTACTTC. It encodes CASSGTAYEQYF.

To note about this clone: The sample carries other DNA sequences with the same CDR3. In DNA form, the CDR3 reads TGTGCCAGTAGTATAGGAGGAGGGGCGGAGACCCAGTACTTC. Translated, it gives CASSIGGGAETQYF. The chain links TRBV19 to TRBJ2-5; the D gene is possibly TRBD2 (6 bases). This CDR3 region has 14 residues. CDR1 and CDR2 from the germline V gene are LNHDA and SQIVND (reference sequence). V was pared by 1 base and J by 5 bases, with 11 bases between. The whole variable domain, filled in from reference TRBV19 and TRBJ2-5, reads DGGITQSPKYLFRKEGQNVTLSCEQNLNHDAMYWYRQDPGQGLRLIYYSQIVNDFQKGDIAEGYSVSREKKESFPLTVTSAQKNPTAFYLCASSIGGGAETQYFGPGTRLLVL.

The chain joins TRBV7-8 to TRBJ1-2; 7 nucleotides agree with TRBD1. The V segment lost 3 bases and the J segment 0 bases; nucleotides outside the gene matches: 1. Germline CDR1 SGHVS, CDR2 FQNEAQ. The CDR3 length is 14 residues. The CDR3: CASSFDRANYGYTF. CDR3 coding DNA: TGTGCCAGCAGCTTCGACAGGGCTAACTATGGCTACACCTTC. The entire variable domain, with the rest obtained from reference TRBV7-8 and TRBJ1-2, is as follows: GAGVSQSPRYKVAKRGQDVALRCDPISGHVSLFWYQQALGQGPEFLTYFQNEAQLDKSGLPSDRFFAERPEGSVSTLKIQRTQQEDSAVYLCASSFDRANYGYTFGSGTRLTVV.

The chain links TRBV15 to TRBJ1-1, with D uncertain. V gave up 1 base and J gave up 7 bases, with 7 bases separating them. The CDR3 is made up of 12 amino acids. In germline, CDR1 is LNHNV, CDR2 YYDKDF (reference sequence). The CDR3 nucleotides are TGTGCCACCAGCAGAGTACAGAATGAAGCTTTCTTT. Translation gives CATSRVQNEAFF.